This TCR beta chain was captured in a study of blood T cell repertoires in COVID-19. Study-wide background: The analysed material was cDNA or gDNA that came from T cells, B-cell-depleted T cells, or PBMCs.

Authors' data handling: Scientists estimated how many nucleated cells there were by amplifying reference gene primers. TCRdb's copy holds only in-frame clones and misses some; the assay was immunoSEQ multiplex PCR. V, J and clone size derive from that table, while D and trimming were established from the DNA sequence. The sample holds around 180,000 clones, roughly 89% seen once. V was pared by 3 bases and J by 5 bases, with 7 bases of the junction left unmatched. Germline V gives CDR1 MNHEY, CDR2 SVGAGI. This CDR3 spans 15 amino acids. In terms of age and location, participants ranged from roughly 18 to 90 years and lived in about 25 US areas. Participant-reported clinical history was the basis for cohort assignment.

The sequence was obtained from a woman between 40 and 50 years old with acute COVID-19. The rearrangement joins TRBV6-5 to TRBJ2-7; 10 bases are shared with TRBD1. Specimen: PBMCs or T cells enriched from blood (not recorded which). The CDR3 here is CASSYSGTGVNEQYF. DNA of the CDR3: TGTGCCAGCAGTTATTCCGGGACAGGGGTAAACGAGCAGTACTTC.